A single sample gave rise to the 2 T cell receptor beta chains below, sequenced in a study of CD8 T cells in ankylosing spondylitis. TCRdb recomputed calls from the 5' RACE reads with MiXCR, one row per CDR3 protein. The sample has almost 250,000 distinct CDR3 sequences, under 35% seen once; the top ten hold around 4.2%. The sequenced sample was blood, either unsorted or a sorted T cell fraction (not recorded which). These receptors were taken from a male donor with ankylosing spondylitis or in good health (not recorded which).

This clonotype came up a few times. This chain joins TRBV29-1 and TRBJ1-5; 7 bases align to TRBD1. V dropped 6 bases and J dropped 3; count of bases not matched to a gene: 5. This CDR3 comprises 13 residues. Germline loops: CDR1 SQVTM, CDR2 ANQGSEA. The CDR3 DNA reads TGCAGCGTCCGGACAGGCGTCAATCAGCCCCAGCATTTT. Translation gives CSVRTGVNQPQHF.

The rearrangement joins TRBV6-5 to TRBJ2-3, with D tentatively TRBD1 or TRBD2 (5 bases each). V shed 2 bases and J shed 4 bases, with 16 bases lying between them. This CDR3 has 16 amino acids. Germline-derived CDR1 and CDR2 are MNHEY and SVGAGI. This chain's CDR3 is CASSYPERGGSDTQYF. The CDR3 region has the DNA TGTGCCAGCAGTTACCCCGAGAGGGGTGGCTCAGATACGCAGTATTTT.